The 5 T cell receptor beta chains reported below all come from one sample, sequenced in a study of T cell responses to AZD1222 COVID-19 vaccine (dated by TCRdb to about 2021). The time point label for this specimen denotes: baseline before first vaccination. Libraries were built with the immunoSEQ multiplex PCR assay. In TCRdb, the immuneACCESS table is reduced to in-frame sequences with V and J assigned. These tables do not hold every clone; where another copy was compared, an unresolved V gene accounts for under half, and the others remain unexplained. For this sample the table gives about 130,000 clones, of which approximately 88% were detected only once. The ten largest make up approximately 5.4% of the sample. Sequencing used peripheral blood, obtained on day 0 of AZD1222 vaccination. The receptors shown here come from an adult in good health.

This rearrangement joins TRBV18 to TRBJ2-1, with TRBD2 matching 7 bases. J gave up 4 bases and V 1 base, and 13 bases lay outside the gene matches. Germline values: CDR1 KGHSH, CDR2 LQKENI. CDR3 length equals 18 residues. For the CDR3, the DNA is TGTGCCAGCTCACCACGCGAGGAGGGGAGGGGAGGATACAATGAGCAGTTCTTC. Translated, it gives CASSPREEGRGGYNEQFF.

CDR3: CASSPGTPYTQYF. The CDR3 bases are TGTGCCAGCAGCCCCGGGACTCCCTATACGCAGTATTTT. The J gene is TRBJ2-3, the V gene TRBV27, with D maybe TRBD2 (6 bases). V lost 6 bases and J lost 7, with 14 bases in between. CDR3 length: 13 residues. The germline V gene has CDR1 MNHEY and CDR2 SMNVEV (reference sequence).

This sequence joins TRBV3-1 (or the pseudogene TRBV3-2) and TRBJ2-5; D is tentatively TRBD1 or TRBD2 (5 bases each). The CDR3 has 15 residues. CDR1 LGHDT and CDR2 YNNKEL come from the germline V gene (reference sequence). The V and J ends lost 1 base and 1 base respectively, with 10 bases between them. CDR3 in amino acids: CASSQGGNIQETQYF. CDR3 nucleotide sequence: TGTGCCAGCAGCCAAGGGGGGAACATCCAAGAGACCCAGTACTTC.

The chain joins TRBV11-2 to TRBJ2-7; 10 positions agree with TRBD1. The CDR3 loop spans 15 amino acids. With 5 bases clipped from V and 3 bases from J, the junction kept 7 bases outside the gene matches. The germline V gene encodes CDR1 SGHAT and CDR2 FQNNGV. CDR3 in DNA: TGTGCCAGCAGCCAATGGACAGGGGGAATCTACGAGCAGTACTTC. Translating gives CASSQWTGGIYEQYF.

The V and J genes are TRBV11-3 and TRBJ2-3; 7 bases map to TRBD2. V was clipped by 4 bases and J by 5 bases; unmatched bases: 15. In germline, CDR1 is SGHNT, CDR2 YENEEA. This CDR3 is 17 amino acids long. The CDR3, as DNA: TGTGCCAGCAGCTCCGGGGTGGCGGCGGGAGTAGGAGATACGCAGTATTTT. It codes for CASSSGVAAGVGDTQYF. The full variable domain, its missing parts supplied by reference TRBV11-3 and TRBJ2-3, is EAGVVQSPRYKIIEKKQPVAFWCNPISGHNTLYWYLQNLGQGPELLIRYENEEAVDDSQLPKDRFSAERLKGVDSTLKIQPAELGDSAVYLCASSSGVAAGVGDTQYFGPGTRLTVL.